This T cell receptor (beta chain) was found in a study of blood T cell repertoires in COVID-19. Overall study context: Samples representing acute and convalescent COVID-19 were sourced from the United States, Italy and Spain.

Per the authors' pipeline: Reference gene primer amplification yielded estimated nucleated cell counts. Using immunoSEQ multiplex PCR, the repertoire was profiled, and TCRdb retains in-frame clones only, with some absent. V and J calls and clone size follow that table, whereas D and trimming were derived from the DNA. The table lists about 260,000 clones, around 86% of them singletons, with over 1.2% in the top ten. J gave up 4 bases and V 8 bases, and 11 bases lay outside the gene matches. Germline values: CDR1 MGHDK, CDR2 SYGVNS. CDR3 length: 15 amino acids. Specimen: peripheral blood. The rearrangement joins TRBV25-1 to TRBJ2-5; 9 bases are a match to TRBD2. The clonotype originates from a woman between 40 and 50 years old who had recovered from COVID-19. DNA of the CDR3: TGTGCCAGCCTAGCGGGGACCCTGCCGGGAGAGACCCAGTACTTC. This encodes CASLAGTLPGETQYF. Complete variable domain (other parts from reference TRBV25-1 and TRBJ2-5): EADIYQTPRYLVIGTGKKITLECSQTMGHDKMYWYQQDPGMELHLIHYSYGVNSTEKGDLSSESTVSRIRTEHFPLTLESARPSHTSQYLCASLAGTLPGETQYFGPGTRLLVL.